What follows describes a single T cell receptor beta chain. The data belong to a study of Graves' ophthalmopathy and Graves' hyperthyroidism. Pregnancy or lactation, uncontrolled infections and other autoimmune diseases were grounds for excluding patients. Orbital computed tomography, together with clinical symptoms, serum thyroxine, TRAb and thyroid ultrasound, was used for diagnosis. The study amplified TCR beta CDR3 regions using RNA transcripts. Following a first-round RT-PCR that used HTBI primers, a second-round multiplex PCR was carried out. TCRdb reprocessed the multiplex PCR reads with MiXCR, giving one entry per CDR3 protein. This repertoire shows 150,000 or so distinct CDR3 sequences, 30% to 45% found once; its top ten account for roughly 8.9%. CDR1 is MNHEY, CDR2 SVGEGT, per germline. CDR3 length: 12 residues. Trimming took off 7 bases at V and 4 bases at J, with 10 bases between the two ends.

The TCR originated in a man between 25 and 39 years old with Graves' ophthalmopathy. The chain employs TRBV6-2 or TRBV6-3 and TRBJ1-1, with D tentatively TRBD1 (6 bases). Sequencing input: peripheral blood. This CDR3 is CASKGRGTEAFF. The CDR3 coding sequence is TGTGCCAGCAAGGGCAGGGGCACTGAAGCTTTCTTT.